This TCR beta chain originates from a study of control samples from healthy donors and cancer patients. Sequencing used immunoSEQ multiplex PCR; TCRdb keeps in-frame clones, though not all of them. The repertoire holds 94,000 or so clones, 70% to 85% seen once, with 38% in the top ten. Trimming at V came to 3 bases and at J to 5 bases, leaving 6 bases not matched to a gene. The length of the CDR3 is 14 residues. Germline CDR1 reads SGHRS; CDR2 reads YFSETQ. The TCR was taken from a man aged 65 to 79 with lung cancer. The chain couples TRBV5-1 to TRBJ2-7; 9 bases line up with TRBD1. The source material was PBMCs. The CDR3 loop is CASSWTGEGNEQYF. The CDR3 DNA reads TGCGCCAGCAGCTGGACAGGGGAAGGTAACGAGCAGTACTTC.